The clone carrying this T cell receptor beta chain appeared once. This sample is part of a study of blood T cell repertoires in COVID-19. Study summary: The United States, Italy and Spain supplied acute and convalescent COVID-19 samples.

Per the original data handling: Reference gene primer amplification in the assay estimated nucleated cell counts. TCRdb keeps only in-frame clones here, not all; method: immunoSEQ multiplex PCR. V, J and clone size reflect that table, while D and trimming were determined from the DNA. The data show about 40,000 clones, roughly nine tenths seen once. Germline loops: CDR1 LNHNV, CDR2 YYDKDF (reference sequence). V lost 3 bases to trimming and J lost 7 bases; unmatched junction nucleotides: 6. This CDR3 spans 15 amino acids. The TCR sequence derives from a man in his fifties or sixties in a cohort sampled during active COVID-19. Material for sequencing was peripheral blood. V usage is TRBV15 and J usage is TRBJ2-1; 10 bases match TRBD1. This CDR3 reads CATSSRDRGSNEQFF. DNA for the CDR3: TGTGCCACCAGCAGCCGGGACAGGGGTTCGAATGAGCAGTTCTTC.